Following are 19 T cell receptor beta chains from one sample sequenced in a study of a mutant IDH1 vaccine in newly diagnosed glioma. Antigen specificity for these receptors is unknown. Here immunoSEQ multiplex PCR was the method, and the copy in TCRdb shows in-frame clones only, minus some. The sample carries some 40,000 clones, 75% to 85% recorded once. The time point here: week 23, last vaccination. Each dose of the vaccine consisted of 300 ug of mutant IDH1 20-mer peptide, with topical imiquimod. The specimen comprised PBMCs, sampled from a glioma patient whose treatment included an IDH1 peptide vaccine. The source of these receptors is a middle-aged man with glioma.

The chain has TRBV6-5 and TRBJ2-1, with TRBD1 identical over 11 bases. Germline CDR1 MNHEY, CDR2 SVGAGI. The V segment lost 7 bases and the J segment 6 bases; nucleotides outside the gene matches: 8. CDR3 length equals 15 residues. In DNA form, the CDR3 reads TGTGCCAGCAACTCCGGACAGGGGGCCGGCAATGAGCAGTTCTTC. This codes for CASNSGQGAGNEQFF.

Only a few counts were recorded for this clone. Other DNA sequences from this sample encode an identical CDR3 as well. The chain is built from TRBV6-1 and TRBJ1-1, with 7 bases aligning to TRBD1. The ends lost 5 bases at V and 3 bases at J; junction bases unmatched: 6. Germline CDR1 MNHNS, CDR2 SASEGT. This CDR3 spans 14 amino acids. DNA for the CDR3: TGTGCCAGCAGTCGACAGGGTGGGGACACTGAAGCTTTCTTT. Translation gives CASSRQGGDTEAFF.

The chain joins TRBV19 to TRBJ2-3; 12 bases line up with TRBD2. CDR1 LNHDA and CDR2 SQIVND come from the germline V gene (reference sequence). V lost 2 bases, J lost 4 bases, and 7 bases stayed unmatched. The CDR3 spans 17 residues. The CDR3 loop reads CASSILPSGGASDTQYF. CDR3 in DNA: TGTGCCAGTAGTATACTCCCTAGCGGGGGGGCCTCAGATACGCAGTATTTT.

The V and J genes are TRBV2 and TRBJ1-2; TRBD1 matches at 11 bases. Germline CDR1 and CDR2: SNHLY and FYNNEI. This CDR3 is 12 amino acids long. This CDR3 is CAWDRGFKGYTF. Here the CDR3 DNA reads TGTGCTTGGGACAGGGGGTTTAAAGGCTACACCTTC.

This clone appeared once. This chain uses TRBV5-8 with TRBJ1-5, with 9 bases fitting TRBD1. Losses at the gene ends were 0 bases for V and 2 bases for J; bases not matched to a gene: 9. Per germline, CDR1 SGHTS and CDR2 YDEGEE. This CDR3 spans 18 amino acids. The CDR3 nucleotides read TGTGCCAGCAGCTTGGGACAGGGGGGGTCATCCGGCAATCAGCCCCAGCATTTT. Protein: CASSLGQGGSSGNQPQHF.

The CDR3 DNA reads TGTGCCAGCTCACCTCAGAGTGGCAGAAATGAAAAACTGTTTTTT. It translates to CASSPQSGRNEKLFF. The J gene is TRBJ1-4, the V gene TRBV18; D unclear. The CDR3 is 15 residues long. Per the germline V gene, CDR1 is KGHSH and CDR2 is LQKENI. The V and J ends lost 3 bases and 5 bases respectively, with 13 bases between them.

This chain joins TRBV15 and TRBJ1-5, with no clear D. The germline CDR1 and CDR2 sequences are LNHNV and YYDKDF (reference sequence). V shed 1 base and J shed 5 bases, with 6 bases lying between them. This CDR3 is built from 13 residues. CDR3 loop: CATSRAEYQPQHF. Written as DNA, the CDR3 is TGTGCCACCAGCAGAGCGGAGTATCAGCCCCAGCATTTT.

The V gene is TRBV5-1, the J gene TRBJ1-2; TRBD1 might be the D (5 bases). CDR1 is SGHRS, CDR2 YFSETQ, per germline. The CDR3 length is 13 residues. The V gene lost 4 bases and the J gene lost 8 bases, with 15 bases spanning the gap. The CDR3 sequence: CASSLQGRRGYTF. Written as DNA, the CDR3 is TGCGCCAGCAGCCTCCAGGGACGAAGGGGCTACACCTTC.

This clone was observed once. The chain is built from TRBV6-5 and TRBJ1-4; 7 bases line up with TRBD1. V shed 2 bases, J shed 8 bases, and the junction held 8 bases outside the gene matches. The CDR3 runs to 15 residues. The germline CDR1 and CDR2 sequences are MNHEY and SVGAGI. The CDR3, as DNA: TGTGCCAGCAGTTACAGGGGGCTGGGGGGGGAAAAACTGTTTTTT. It yields the protein CASSYRGLGGEKLFF.

The rearrangement uses TRBV21-1 and TRBJ1-3. TRBV21-1 has pseudogene status. The CDR3 sequence is 15 residues long. CDR3 coding DNA: TGTGCCAGCAGCAAAGGGTCGCGGGATGGAAACACCATATATTTT. Translated, it gives CASSKGSRDGNTIYF.

This clone was recorded a few times. The V gene is TRBV15, the J gene TRBJ1-5; D is uncertain. The germline V gene encodes CDR1 LNHNV and CDR2 YYDKDF (reference sequence). V gave up 6 bases and J gave up 0 bases, with 6 bases separating them. The CDR3 has 13 amino acids. CDR3 loop: CATRRGSNQPQHF. CDR3 nucleotide sequence: TGTGCCACCAGGCGGGGTAGCAATCAGCCCCAGCATTTT.

This clone was observed a handful of times. The V gene is TRBV5-5, the J gene TRBJ1-2; TRBD1 matches at 9 bases. The CDR3 contains 18 residues. The germline gives CDR1 SGHKS, CDR2 YYEKEE (reference sequence). V trimming: 3 bases; J trimming: 0 bases; junction bases outside the gene matches: 12. The CDR3 loop reads CASSSLRDRVLANYGYTF. The DNA for the CDR3 is TGTGCCAGCAGCTCCCTCCGGGACAGGGTCCTAGCTAACTATGGCTACACCTTC.

The chain has TRBV5-1 and TRBJ1-1; the D is unclear. Looked up from germline, CDR1 is SGHRS and CDR2 is YFSETQ. V gave up 4 bases and J gave up 3 bases, with 10 bases separating them. CDR3 length: 13 residues. The chain's CDR3 is CASSLTRDTEAFF. The CDR3, as DNA: TGCGCCAGCAGCCTTACAAGAGACACTGAAGCTTTCTTT.

In its sample, this clone was seen a few times. The chain couples TRBV6-1 to TRBJ1-5, with D maybe TRBD1 (5 bases). The CDR3 totals 14 residues. The V end was cut by 2 bases, the J end by 4 bases, with 9 bases between. Germline CDR1 is MNHNS and CDR2 is SASEGT. The chain's CDR3 is CASSELGDNQPQHF. DNA for the CDR3: TGTGCCAGCAGTGAATTGGGGGATAATCAGCCCCAGCATTTT.

The chain employs TRBV19 and TRBJ1-2; a possible D gene is TRBD1 (6 bases). Trimming left V 7 bases short and J 1 base short, with 13 bases between. The germline V gene has CDR1 LNHDA and CDR2 SQIVND (reference sequence). The CDR3 covers 14 residues. The CDR3, as DNA: TGTGCCAGTAAGAGGCAGGGGAATAACTATGGCTACACCTTC. Translated, it gives CASKRQGNNYGYTF.

This clone was picked up one time. This chain joins TRBV7-9 and TRBJ2-7, with TRBD1 as a possible D gene (6 bases). Trimming left V 5 bases short and J 0 bases short, with 11 bases between. This CDR3 spans 14 amino acids. Per germline, CDR1 SEHNR and CDR2 FQNEAQ (reference sequence). This CDR3 is CASSATGTSYEQYF. The CDR3 DNA is TGTGCCAGCAGCGCCACAGGGACCTCCTACGAGCAGTACTTC.

A few counts support this clone. The V gene is TRBV29-1, the J gene TRBJ1-1; no firm D call. CDR1 and CDR2 (germline): SQVTM, ANQGSEA. Trimming removed 6 bases at V and 1 base at J, with 9 bases between. The CDR3 runs to 12 residues. CDR3 DNA: TGCAGCGTGAAAATTACGAACACTGAAGCTTTCTTT. It codes for CSVKITNTEAFF.

The chain couples TRBV7-2 to TRBJ2-5; 11 nucleotides line up with TRBD2. Trimming cost V 4 bases and J 6 bases; bases outside gene matches: 7. This CDR3 spans 15 amino acids. Germline V gene sequence: CDR1 SGHTA, CDR2 FQGNSA. CDR3 coding DNA: TGTGCCAGCAGCTCCCTAGCGGGGGGTGGGAAGACCCAGTACTTC. The encoded protein is CASSSLAGGGKTQYF.

The sample holds one count of this clone. This sequence joins TRBV5-5 and TRBJ2-1; 9 bases fit TRBD2. The CDR3 has 15 residues. Trimming removed 5 bases from V and 5 bases from J; junction bases left unmatched: 8. Looked up from germline, CDR1 is SGHKS and CDR2 is YYEKEE (reference sequence). CDR3 DNA: TGTGCCAGCAGATGGCGGGGGGGCCCCCACAATGAGCAGTTCTTC. Translation gives CASRWRGGPHNEQFF.